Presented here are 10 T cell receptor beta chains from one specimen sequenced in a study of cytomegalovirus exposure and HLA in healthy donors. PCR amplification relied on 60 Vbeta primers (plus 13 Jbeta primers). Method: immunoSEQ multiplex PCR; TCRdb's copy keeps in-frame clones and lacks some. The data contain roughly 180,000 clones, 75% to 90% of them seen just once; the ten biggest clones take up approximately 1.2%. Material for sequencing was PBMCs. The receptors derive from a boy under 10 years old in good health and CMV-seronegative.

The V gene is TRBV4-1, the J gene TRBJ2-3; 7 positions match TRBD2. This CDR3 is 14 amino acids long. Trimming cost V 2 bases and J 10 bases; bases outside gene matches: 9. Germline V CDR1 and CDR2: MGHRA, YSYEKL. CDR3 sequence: CASSQYEGLTAQYF. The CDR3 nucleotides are TGCGCCAGCAGCCAATATGAGGGACTAACGGCGCAGTATTTT.

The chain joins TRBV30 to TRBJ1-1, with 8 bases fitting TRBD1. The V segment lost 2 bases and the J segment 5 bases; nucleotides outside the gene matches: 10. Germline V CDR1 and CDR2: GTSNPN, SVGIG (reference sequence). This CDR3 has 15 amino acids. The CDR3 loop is CAWSSGTGGITEAFF. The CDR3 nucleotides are TGTGCCTGGAGTTCCGGGACAGGCGGAATTACTGAAGCTTTCTTT.

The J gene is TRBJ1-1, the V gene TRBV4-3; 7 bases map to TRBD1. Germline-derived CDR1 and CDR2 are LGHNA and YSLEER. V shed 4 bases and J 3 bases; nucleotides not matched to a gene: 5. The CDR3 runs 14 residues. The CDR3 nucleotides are TGCGCCAGCAGCCCTAGGGGGCTTGACACTGAAGCTTTCTTT. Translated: CASSPRGLDTEAFF.

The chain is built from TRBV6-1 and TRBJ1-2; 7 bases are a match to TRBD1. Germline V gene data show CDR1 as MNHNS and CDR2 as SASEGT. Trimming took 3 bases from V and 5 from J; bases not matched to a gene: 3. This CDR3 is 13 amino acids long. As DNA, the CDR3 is TGTGCCAGCAGTGATTACAGGGGATATGGCTACACCTTC. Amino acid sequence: CASSDYRGYGYTF.

CDR3 coding DNA: TGTGCCAGCAGCCACCGACCAGGGAACTCTGGAAACACCATATATTTT. Translated: CASSHRPGNSGNTIYF. This chain joins TRBV14 and TRBJ1-3, with D perhaps matching TRBD1 (5 bases). The V end was cut by 3 bases, the J end by 0 bases, with 12 bases between. From germline, CDR1 is SGHDN and CDR2 FVKESK. This CDR3 has 16 residues.

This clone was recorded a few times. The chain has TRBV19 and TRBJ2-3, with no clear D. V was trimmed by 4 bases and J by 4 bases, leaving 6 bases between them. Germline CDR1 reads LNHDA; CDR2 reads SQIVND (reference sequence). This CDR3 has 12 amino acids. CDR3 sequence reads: CASSTPPDTQYF. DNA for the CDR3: TGTGCCAGTAGTACCCCTCCAGATACGCAGTATTTT. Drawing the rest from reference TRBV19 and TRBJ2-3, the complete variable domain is DGGITQSPKYLFRKEGQNVTLSCEQNLNHDAMYWYRQDPGQGLRLIYYSQIVNDFQKGDIAEGYSVSREKKESFPLTVTSAQKNPTAFYLCASSTPPDTQYFGPGTRLTVL.

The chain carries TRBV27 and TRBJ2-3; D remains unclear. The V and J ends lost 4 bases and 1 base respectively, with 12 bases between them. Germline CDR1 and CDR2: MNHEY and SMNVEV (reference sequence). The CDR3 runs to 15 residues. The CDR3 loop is CASSSGPAGTDTQYF. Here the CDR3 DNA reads TGTGCCAGCAGTTCAGGCCCGGCCGGCACAGATACGCAGTATTTT.

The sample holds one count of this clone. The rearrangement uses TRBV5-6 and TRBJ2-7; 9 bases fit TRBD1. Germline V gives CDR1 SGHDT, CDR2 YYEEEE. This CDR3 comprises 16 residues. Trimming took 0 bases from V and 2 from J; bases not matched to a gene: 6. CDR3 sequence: CASSLGGQGRTYEQYV. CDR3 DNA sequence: TGTGCCAGCAGCTTGGGGGGACAGGGAAGAACCTACGAGCAGTACGTC.

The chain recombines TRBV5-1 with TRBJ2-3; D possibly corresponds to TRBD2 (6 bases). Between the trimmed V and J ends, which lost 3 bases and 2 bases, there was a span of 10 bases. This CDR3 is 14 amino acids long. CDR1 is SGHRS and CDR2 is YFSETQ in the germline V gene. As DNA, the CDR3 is TGCGCCAGCAGCTCCTTAGCGGTCACAGATACGCAGTATTTT. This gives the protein CASSSLAVTDTQYF.

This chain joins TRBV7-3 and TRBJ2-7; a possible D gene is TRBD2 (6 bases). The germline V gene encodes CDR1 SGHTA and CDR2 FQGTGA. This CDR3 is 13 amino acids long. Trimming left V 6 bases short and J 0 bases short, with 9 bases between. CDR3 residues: CASSRDFSYEQYF. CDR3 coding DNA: TGTGCCAGCAGTAGGGACTTCTCCTACGAGCAGTACTTC.